This T cell receptor beta chain was sequenced for a study of response to subunit inactivated influenza vaccine. Study-wide results and limits: There was a suggestion from the authors that each seasonal influenza vaccination recruits few new T cells.

Concerning this clonotype itself: Its antigen is unidentified.

This CDR3 is built from 14 residues. CDR1 and CDR2 (germline): MDHEN, SYDVKM. V lost 6 bases to trimming and J lost 6 bases; unmatched junction nucleotides: 9. MiXCR, run by TCRdb on the RT-PCR reads, gives a single entry per CDR3 protein. This table holds around 300,000 distinct CDR3 sequences, roughly 22% found once. Specimen: PBMCs from blood, collected less than 22 months after vaccination. The V gene is TRBV28, the J gene TRBJ2-7; 9 bases are a match to TRBD1. The receptor comes from a man aged 45 to 75 who received an inactivated influenza vaccine. CDR3 residues: CASSTGTGYSEQYF. The DNA of the CDR3 is TGTGCCAGCAGCACCGGGACAGGGTATTCCGAGCAGTACTTC.